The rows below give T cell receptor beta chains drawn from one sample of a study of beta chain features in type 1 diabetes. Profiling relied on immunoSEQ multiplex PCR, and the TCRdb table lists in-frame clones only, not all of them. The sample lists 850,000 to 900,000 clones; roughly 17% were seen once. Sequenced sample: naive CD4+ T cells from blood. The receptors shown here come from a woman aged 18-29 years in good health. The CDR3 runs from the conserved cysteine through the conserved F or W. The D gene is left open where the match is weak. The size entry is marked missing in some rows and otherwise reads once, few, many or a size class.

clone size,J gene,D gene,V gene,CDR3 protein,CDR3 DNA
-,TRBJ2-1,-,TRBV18,CASSPGAGGNEQFF,TGTGCCAGCTCACCCGGAGCAGGGGGGAATGAGCAGTTCTTC
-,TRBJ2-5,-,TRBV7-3,CASSLRPGDETQYF,TGTGCCAGCAGCTTACGCCCAGGGGACGAGACCCAGTACTTC
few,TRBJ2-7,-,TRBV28,CASSPQGLGSSYEQYF,TGTGCCAGCAGCCCTCAGGGGTTGGGGAGCTCCTACGAGCAGTACTTC
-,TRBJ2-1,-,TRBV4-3,CASSQVVYSEQFF,TGCGCCAGCAGCCAAGTCGTCTACAGTGAGCAGTTCTTC
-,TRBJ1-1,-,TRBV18,CASSPMERATPGGTEAFF,TGTGCCAGCTCACCCATGGAACGGGCCACCCCGGGGGGCACTGAAGCTTTCTTT
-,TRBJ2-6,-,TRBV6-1,CASSSRPSGANVLTF,TGTGCCAGCAGTTCCCGGCCCTCTGGGGCCAACGTCCTGACTTTC
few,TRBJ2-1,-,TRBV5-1,CASSLDSVKFF,TGCGCCAGCAGCTTGGATTCAGTCAAATTCTTC
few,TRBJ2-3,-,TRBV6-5,CASRGGTDTQYF,TGTGCCAGCAGAGGGGGCACAGATACGCAGTATTTT
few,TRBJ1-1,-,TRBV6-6,CASSLWQMNTEAFF,TGTGCCAGCAGTTTGTGGCAGATGAACACTGAAGCTTTCTTT
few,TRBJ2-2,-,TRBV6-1,CASSETWPNTGELFF,TGTGCCAGCAGTGAAACATGGCCGAACACCGGGGAGCTGTTTTTT
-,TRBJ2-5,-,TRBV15,CATSTRMSLAETQYF,TGTGCCACCAGCACCCGAATGAGTTTGGCAGAGACCCAGTACTTC
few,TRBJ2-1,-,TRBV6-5,CASSYSGRGVSEQFF,TGTGCCAGCAGTTACTCTGGCAGGGGGGTATCAGAGCAGTTCTTC
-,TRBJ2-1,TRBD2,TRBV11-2,CASSLNPGAAGGPFF,TGTGCCAGCAGCTTAAATCCCGGTGCGGCGGGAGGTCCGTTCTTC
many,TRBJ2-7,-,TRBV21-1,CRTRFGKQYF,TGTCGCACCCGATTTGGGAAGCAGTACTTC
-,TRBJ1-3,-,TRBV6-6,CASSPRLVRGNTIYF,TGTGCCAGCAGTCCGCGTCTCGTTCGGGGTAACACCATATATTTT
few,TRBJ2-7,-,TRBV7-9,CASSLVAGTEQYF,TGTGCCAGCAGCTTAGTGGCAGGGACCGAGCAGTACTTC
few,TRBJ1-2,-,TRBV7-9,CASSLLAGNYGYTF,TGTGCCAGCAGCTTATTAGCGGGGAACTATGGCTACACCTTC
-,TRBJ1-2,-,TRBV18,CASSSEGFHYGYTF,TGTGCCAGCTCATCCGAGGGGTTTCACTATGGCTACACCTTC
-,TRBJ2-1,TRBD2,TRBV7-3,CASSPGTSGIVMNEQFF,TGTGCCAGCAGCCCCGGGACTAGCGGGATTGTCATGAATGAGCAGTTCTTC
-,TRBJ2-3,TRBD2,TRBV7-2,CASSSFQGLAGVSNTQYF,TGTGCCAGCAGCTCTTTCCAGGGACTAGCGGGAGTGTCCAATACGCAGTATTTT
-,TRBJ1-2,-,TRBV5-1,CASRPLDYGYTF,TGCGCCAGCAGACCCCTGGACTATGGCTACACCTTC
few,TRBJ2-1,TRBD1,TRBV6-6,CASSYSGGQGRYEQFF,TGTGCCAGCAGTTACTCAGGGGGACAGGGTAGATATGAGCAGTTCTTC
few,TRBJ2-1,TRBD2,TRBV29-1,CSVWKLAGGPDEQFF,TGCAGCGTGTGGAAACTAGCGGGAGGGCCCGATGAGCAGTTCTTC
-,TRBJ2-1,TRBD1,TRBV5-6,CASSLGDRYNEQFF,TGTGCCAGCAGCTTAGGGGACAGGTACAATGAGCAGTTCTTC
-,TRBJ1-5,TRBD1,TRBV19,CASSIVASGGYEPQHF,TGTGCCAGTAGTATTGTCGCGTCAGGGGGTTATGAGCCCCAGCATTTT
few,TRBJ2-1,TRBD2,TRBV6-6,CASRAIKTSFYNEQFF,TGTGCCAGCAGGGCGATTAAGACTAGCTTTTACAATGAGCAGTTCTTC
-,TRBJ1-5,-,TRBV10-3,CAISLGDNQPQHF,TGTGCCATCAGTCTCGGGGACAATCAGCCCCAGCATTTT
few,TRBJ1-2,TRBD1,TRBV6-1,CASSGDSYGYTF,TGTGCCAGCAGTGGGGACAGCTATGGCTACACCTTC
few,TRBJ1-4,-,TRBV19,CASSMRTAPPTNEKLFF,TGTGCCAGTAGTATGAGGACAGCTCCTCCAACTAATGAAAAACTGTTTTTT
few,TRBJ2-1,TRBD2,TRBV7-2,CASSSPTSGVYNEQFF,TGTGCCAGCAGCTCCCCGACTAGCGGGGTGTACAATGAGCAGTTCTTC
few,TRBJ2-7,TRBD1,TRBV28,CASMKRTGGYEQYF,TGTGCCAGCATGAAACGGACAGGGGGCTACGAGCAGTACTTC
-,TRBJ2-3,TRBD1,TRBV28,CASSSWDRGRTDTQYF,TGTGCCAGCAGTTCATGGGACAGGGGGCGCACAGATACGCAGTATTTT
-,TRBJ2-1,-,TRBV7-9,CASSLGGHEQFF,TGTGCCAGCAGCTTAGGGGGTCATGAGCAGTTCTTC
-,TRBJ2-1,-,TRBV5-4,CASRSGGSSYNEQFF,TGTGCCAGCAGGAGTGGGGGAAGCTCCTACAATGAGCAGTTCTTC
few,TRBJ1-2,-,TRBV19,CASSDLGTALRVNYGYTF,TGTGCCAGTAGTGACCTGGGAACAGCCCTGCGCGTAAACTATGGCTACACCTTC
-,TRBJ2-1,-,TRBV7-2,CASSPGLQRKTFF,TGTGCCAGCAGCCCGGGACTTCAGCGGAAGACGTTCTTC
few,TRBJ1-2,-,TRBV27,CASRPQTGGAGYTF,TGTGCCAGCAGGCCCCAGACGGGGGGCGCGGGCTACACCTTC
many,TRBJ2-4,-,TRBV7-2,CASSFTGAKNIQYF,TGTGCCAGCAGCTTCACAGGGGCCAAAAACATTCAGTACTTC
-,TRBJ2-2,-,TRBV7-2,CASSFATGTRNTGELFF,TGTGCCAGCAGTTTCGCAACCGGGACACGAAACACCGGGGAGCTGTTTTTT
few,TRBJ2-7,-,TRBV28,CASSFGRSYEQYF,TGTGCCAGCAGTTTCGGCCGTTCCTACGAGCAGTACTTC
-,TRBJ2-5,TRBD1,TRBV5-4,CASSETGLQTQYF,TGTGCCAGCAGCGAGACAGGGTTGCAGACCCAGTACTTC
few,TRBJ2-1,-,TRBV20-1,CSARRPNEQFF,TGCAGTGCCAGAAGGCCTAATGAGCAGTTCTTC
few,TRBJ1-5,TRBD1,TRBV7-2,CASSWDRQYQPQHF,TGTGCCAGCAGTTGGGACAGACAGTATCAGCCCCAGCATTTT
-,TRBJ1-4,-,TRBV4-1,CASSSQGLPEKLFF,TGCGCCAGCAGTTCACAGGGTTTACCCGAAAAACTGTTTTTT
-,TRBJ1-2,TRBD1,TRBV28,CASRHRDRDSQGYTF,TGTGCCAGCAGACACCGGGACAGGGACTCTCAAGGCTACACCTTC
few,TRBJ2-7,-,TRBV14,CASSEYGYEQYF,TGTGCCAGCAGCGAGTATGGGTACGAGCAGTACTTC
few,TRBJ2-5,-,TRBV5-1,CASSPSGGSETQYF,TGCGCCAGCAGCCCTTCGGGCGGGTCAGAGACCCAGTACTTC
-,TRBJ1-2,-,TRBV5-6,CASRFDLGANYGYTF,TGTGCCAGCAGATTCGACCTTGGGGCTAACTATGGCTACACCTTC
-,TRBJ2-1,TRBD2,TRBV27,CASSKSSRLAGYYNEQFF,TGTGCCAGCAGTAAAAGCAGCAGACTAGCGGGGTATTACAATGAGCAGTTCTTC
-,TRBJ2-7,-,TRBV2,CASSPIYEQYF,TGTGCCAGCAGTCCGATCTACGAGCAGTACTTC
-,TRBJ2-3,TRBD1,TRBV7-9,CASSLRPGDRGTDTQYF,TGTGCCAGCAGCTTACGCCCCGGGGACAGGGGGACAGATACGCAGTATTTT
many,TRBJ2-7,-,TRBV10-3,CAISRTHEQYF,TGTGCCATCAGTAGGACTCACGAGCAGTACTTC
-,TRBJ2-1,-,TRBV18,CASSPPSLPSYEQFF,TGTGCCAGCTCACCACCGAGCCTCCCCTCCTATGAGCAGTTCTTC
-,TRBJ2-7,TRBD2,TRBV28,CASSLSGTSSYEQYF,TGTGCCAGCAGTCTTAGCGGGACCAGCTCCTACGAGCAGTACTTC